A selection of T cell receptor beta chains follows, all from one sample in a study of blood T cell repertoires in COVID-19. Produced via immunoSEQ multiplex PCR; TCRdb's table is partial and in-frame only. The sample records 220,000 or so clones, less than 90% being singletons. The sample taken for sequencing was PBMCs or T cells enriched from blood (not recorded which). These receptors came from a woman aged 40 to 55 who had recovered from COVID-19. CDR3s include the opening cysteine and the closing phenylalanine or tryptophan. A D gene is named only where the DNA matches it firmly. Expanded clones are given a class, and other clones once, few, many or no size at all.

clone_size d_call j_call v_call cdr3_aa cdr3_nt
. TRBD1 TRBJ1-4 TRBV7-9 CATKGQGAEKLFF TGTGCCACCAAGGGGCAGGGGGCTGAAAAACTGTTTTTT
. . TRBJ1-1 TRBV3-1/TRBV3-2 CASSQGEGVGNTEAFF TGTGCCAGCAGCCAAGGAGAGGGGGTCGGGAACACTGAAGCTTTCTTT
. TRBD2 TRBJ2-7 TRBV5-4 CASSLGLAGGPTYEQYF TGTGCCAGCAGCTTGGGCCTAGCGGGAGGGCCTACCTACGAGCAGTACTTC
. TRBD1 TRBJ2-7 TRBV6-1 CASSDFPMTGSLYEQYF TGTGCCAGCAGTGACTTTCCAATGACAGGGTCCCTTTACGAGCAGTACTTC
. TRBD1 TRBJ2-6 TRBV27 CASSSTGAGANVLTF TGTGCCAGCAGTTCCACAGGGGCTGGGGCCAACGTCCTGACTTTC
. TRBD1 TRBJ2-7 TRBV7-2 CASSLERTGVSYEQYF TGTGCCAGCAGCTTAGAGAGGACAGGAGTATCCTACGAGCAGTACTTC
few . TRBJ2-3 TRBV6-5 CSSLPQGRGADTQYF TGTTCAAGTCTGCCCCAGGGCAGGGGGGCAGATACGCAGTATTTT
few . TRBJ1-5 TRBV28 CASSLSGYQPQHF TGTGCCAGCAGTTTATCAGGGTATCAGCCCCAGCATTTT
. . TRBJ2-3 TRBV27 CASSLAVRERDTQYF TGTGCCAGCAGTTTAGCTGTCCGGGAGAGGGATACGCAGTATTTT
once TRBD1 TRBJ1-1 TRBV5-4 CASSLPRTGTNTEAFF TGTGCCAGCAGCTTGCCGAGGACAGGGACGAACACTGAAGCTTTCTTT
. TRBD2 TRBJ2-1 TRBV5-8 CASFGGGEQFF TGTGCCAGCTTCGGGGGGGGTGAGCAGTTCTTC
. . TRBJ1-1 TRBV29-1 CSVGPGTGGEAFF TGCAGCGTTGGACCGGGCACCGGGGGTGAAGCTTTCTTT
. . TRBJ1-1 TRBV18 CASSQGRSEAFF TGTGCCAGCTCCCAGGGGCGGTCTGAAGCTTTCTTT
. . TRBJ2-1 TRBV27 CASSLGTGRGNEQFF TGTGCCAGCAGTTTAGGTACTGGGAGAGGCAATGAGCAGTTCTTC
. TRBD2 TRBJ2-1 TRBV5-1 CASSLTSGSQKQFF TGCGCCAGCAGCTTGACTAGCGGTTCTCAAAAGCAGTTCTTC
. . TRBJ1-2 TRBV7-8 CASSRSGSYGYTF TGTGCCAGCAGTCGCTCAGGGTCCTATGGCTACACCTTC
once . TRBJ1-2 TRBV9 CASSAGQHAPLYGYTF TGTGCCAGCAGCGCCGGACAGCACGCACCTCTCTATGGCTACACCTTC
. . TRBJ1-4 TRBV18 CASSEPGAPTSNEKLFF TGTGCCAGCTCAGAACCAGGGGCGCCGACCTCTAATGAAAAACTGTTTTTT
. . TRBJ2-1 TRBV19 CASRSTVGMDEQFF TGTGCCAGTCGTTCGACAGTTGGGATGGATGAGCAGTTCTTC
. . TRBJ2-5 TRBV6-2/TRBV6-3 CASSSARGQETQYF TGTGCCAGCAGTTCTGCGCGAGGCCAAGAGACCCAGTACTTC
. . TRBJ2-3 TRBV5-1 CASSLNGRGDTQYF TGCGCCAGCAGCTTAAACGGGAGAGGTGATACGCAGTATTTT
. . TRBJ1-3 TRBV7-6 CASSSLSGNTIYF TGTGCCAGCAGCTCGTTATCTGGAAACACCATATATTTT
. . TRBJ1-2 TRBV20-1 CSASSVRGYTF TGCAGTGCTAGTTCGGTTCGTGGCTACACCTTC
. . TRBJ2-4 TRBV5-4 CASNLAKNIQYF TGTGCCAGCAATCTAGCCAAAAACATTCAGTACTTC
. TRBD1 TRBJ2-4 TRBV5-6 CASSLFSLQGAKNIQYF TGTGCCAGCAGCTTGTTTTCTCTACAGGGGGCCAAAAACATTCAGTACTTC
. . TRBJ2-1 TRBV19 CASSHLGSFNEQFF TGTGCCAGTTCCCATCTTGGGAGTTTTAATGAGCAGTTCTTC
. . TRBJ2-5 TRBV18 CATKVQGQETQYF TGTGCCACCAAAGTCCAGGGGCAAGAGACCCAGTACTTC
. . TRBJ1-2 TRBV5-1 CASSSGTILDRGYTF TGCGCCAGCAGCTCGGGGACAATCCTAGACCGTGGCTACACCTTC
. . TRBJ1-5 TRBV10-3 CAISEGEFSNQPQHF TGTGCCATCAGTGAGGGGGAGTTTAGCAATCAGCCCCAGCATTTT
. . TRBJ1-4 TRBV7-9 CASSLASGRNGKLFF TGTGCCAGCAGCTTAGCGTCCGGGAGAAATGGGAAACTGTTTTTT
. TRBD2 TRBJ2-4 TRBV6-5 CASSPGLAGGGLGYF TGTGCCAGCAGCCCCGGACTAGCGGGAGGGGGTTTGGGGTACTTC